These 32 T cell receptor beta chains were sequenced from one sample in a study of T cells after yellow fever vaccination (dated by TCRdb to between 2018 and 2020). Library preparation was by 5' RACE. The reads were generated on an Illumina NovaSeq 6000. TCRdb reprocessing: public reads trimmed at Q25 with fastp, clones called with MiXCR, in-frame beta chains kept. Each CDR3 protein gets just one entry, which takes the most common genes and DNA from the rows behind it. The sample records under 500,000 distinct CDR3 sequences, 18% of which are singletons. Roughly 19% of the sample is taken by the ten largest. The treatment or condition label, read with the paper, signifies: live attenuated yellow fever vaccine strain. Material: PBMCs, obtained before the yellow fever booster vaccination. The receptors derive from a man in his late teens or twenties who received the YFV17D yellow fever vaccine.

V gene TRBV11-2 combines with J gene TRBJ2-3; no reliable D call. Germline assignment: CDR1 SGHAT and CDR2 FQNNGV. The CDR3 runs to 17 residues. V was pared by 4 bases and J by 1 base, with 18 bases between. CDR3 in DNA: TGTGCCAGCAGCTCCTCCCAGGAGAGCCCGCGCACAGATACGCAGTATTTT. The encoded protein is CASSSSQESPRTDTQYF.

The chain combines TRBV12-3 or TRBV12-4 with TRBJ2-7, with a possible D match to TRBD2 (5 bases). V dropped 4 bases and J dropped 1 base, with 8 bases sitting between them. The CDR3 is made up of 13 amino acids. The CDR3, as DNA: TGTGCCAGCAGTTCCGAGGGATCCTACGAGCAGTACTTC. Its translation is CASSSEGSYEQYF.

This CDR3 is CASSLPLGGSTDTQYF. Here the CDR3 DNA reads TGTGCCAGCAGCCTACCTCTAGGGGGGAGCACAGATACGCAGTATTTT. V gene TRBV6-2 or TRBV6-3 combines with J gene TRBJ2-3, with D perhaps being TRBD1 or TRBD2 (6 bases each). The germline gives CDR1 MNHEY, CDR2 SVGEGT. The V gene lost 6 bases and the J gene lost 0 bases, with 16 bases spanning the gap. This CDR3 contains 16 residues.

The CDR3 coding sequence is TGTGCCAGCAGCAAGCGGACGGGGAACACTGAAGCTTTCTTT. This gives the protein CASSKRTGNTEAFF. This chain joins TRBV9 and TRBJ1-1; unclear D gene. Germline V lookup: CDR1 SGDLS, CDR2 YYNGEE. The CDR3 has 14 residues. The germline V and J ends were trimmed by 4 bases and 1 base, with 11 bases remaining between them.

There are a few counts of this clonotype. The chain uses TRBV20-1 and TRBJ2-3; TRBD2 matches at 7 bases. From germline, CDR1 is DFQATT and CDR2 SNEGSKA (reference sequence). This CDR3 spans 14 amino acids. V lost 0 bases and J lost 8; bases outside the gene matches: 8. CDR3 protein: CSARDLVGLPTQYF. The CDR3 DNA reads TGCAGTGCTAGAGATTTAGTGGGACTACCTACGCAGTATTTT.

The chain is built from TRBV11-2 and TRBJ2-2; possibly TRBD2 for D (6 bases). This CDR3 has 16 residues. V lost 6 bases and J 5 bases, leaving 19 bases between the germline ends. Germline lookup yields CDR1 SGHAT and CDR2 FQNNGV. The CDR3 region is CASSLRWRGGTGELFF. The DNA for the CDR3 is TGTGCCAGCAGTTTGAGGTGGAGGGGTGGAACCGGGGAGCTGTTTTTT. Complete variable domain (other parts from reference TRBV11-2 and TRBJ2-2): EAGVAQSPRYKIIEKRQSVAFWCNPISGHATLYWYQQILGQGPKLLIQFQNNGVVDDSQLPKDRFSAERLKGVDSTLKIQPAKLEDSAVYLCASSLRWRGGTGELFFGEGSRLTVL.

This clonotype was recorded many times. The CDR3 DNA is TGTGCCAGCAGTGACGAGGGGATTCAGCCCCAGCATTTT. This sequence encodes CASSDEGIQPQHF. J is TRBJ1-5 and V is TRBV6-4, with D perhaps matching TRBD1 (5 bases). V dropped 2 bases and J dropped 6 bases, with 8 bases sitting between them. Germline V gene lookup returns CDR1 MRHNA and CDR2 SNTAGT. CDR3 size: 13 residues.

This clonotype has more than one count but fewer than ten. This chain links TRBV3-1 with TRBJ1-1; no clear D gene. This CDR3 is built from 13 residues. From germline, CDR1 is LGHDT and CDR2 YNNKEL (reference sequence). V was pared by 4 bases and J by 7 bases, with 13 bases between. The DNA for the CDR3 is TGTGCCAGCAGCCTTCAGGACGCGGGTGAAGCTTTCTTT. Translated: CASSLQDAGEAFF.

This clonotype was seen ten or more times. This chain joins TRBV7-6 and TRBJ2-7; possible D gene TRBD1, 6 bases. CDR3 size: 14 residues. Per germline, CDR1 SGHVS and CDR2 FNYEAQ. V lost 3 bases and J 1 base, leaving 10 bases between the germline ends. CDR3 coding DNA: TGTGCCAGCAGCTTGCAGGGGTATTCCTACGAGCAGTACTTC. This codes for CASSLQGYSYEQYF. Full variable domain (remainder filled in from reference TRBV7-6 and TRBJ2-7): GAGVSQSPRYKVTKRGQDVALRCDPISGHVSLYWYRQALGQGPEFLTYFNYEAQQDKSGLPNDRFSAERPEGSISTLTIQRTEQRDSAMYRCASSLQGYSYEQYFGPGTRLTVT.

The table lists this clonotype with many counts. The chain employs TRBV6-6 and TRBJ2-4; tentatively, D is TRBD1 or TRBD2 (5 bases each). This CDR3 contains 14 residues. V lost 9 bases and J lost 4, with 16 bases in between. Germline V gene lookup returns CDR1 MNHNY and CDR2 SVGAGI (reference sequence). The CDR3 DNA is TGTGCCAGTCAACCCCGGGACGGTAAAAACATTCAGTACTTC. This translates into CASQPRDGKNIQYF.

The chain joins TRBV5-1 to TRBJ1-1; no firm D call. The V end was cut by 7 bases, the J end by 1 base, with 11 bases between. The germline V gene has CDR1 SGHRS and CDR2 YFSETQ. There are 13 residues in the CDR3. The CDR3 is CASRAAENTEAFF. The DNA for the CDR3 is TGCGCCAGCCGAGCGGCAGAGAACACTGAAGCTTTCTTT.

The chain couples TRBV19 to TRBJ1-1; D gene uncertain. This CDR3 has 12 amino acids. With 3 bases removed from V and 11 bases from J, the gap between germline ends came to 13 bases. The germline V gene encodes CDR1 LNHDA and CDR2 SQIVND (reference sequence). CDR3: CASSMAHFFAFF. CDR3 sequence (DNA): TGTGCCAGTAGTATGGCTCATTTTTTCGCTTTCTTT.

In this sample, this clonotype turned up a few times. The rearrangement uses TRBV4-1 and TRBJ2-3; TRBD2 matches at 7 bases. The V segment lost 7 bases and the J segment 3 bases; nucleotides outside the gene matches: 7. Germline loops: CDR1 MGHRA, CDR2 YSYEKL. The CDR3 has 14 amino acids. CDR3 in DNA: TGCGCCAGCAAGGAGGCTAGCGGAACAGATACGCAGTATTTT. Translation: CASKEASGTDTQYF.

This clonotype was detected only a few times. This sequence joins TRBV20-1 and TRBJ2-1; D is possibly TRBD1 or TRBD2 (5 bases each). V was clipped by 0 bases and J by 5 bases, with 17 bases between them. Germline values: CDR1 DFQATT, CDR2 SNEGSKA (reference sequence). The CDR3 sequence is 16 residues long. The CDR3 here is CSARDPRTGAHNEQFF. CDR3 bases: TGCAGTGCTAGAGATCCTCGGACCGGGGCCCACAATGAGCAGTTCTTC.

The chain carries TRBV7-2 and TRBJ2-6, with D hard to call. The CDR3 is 15 residues long. Between the trimmed V and J ends, which lost 6 bases and 6 bases, there was a span of 15 bases. Germline assignment: CDR1 SGHTA and CDR2 FQGNSA. CDR3 bases: TGTGCCAGCAGTTTGGTAAAGATCGCGGCCAACGTCCTGACTTTC. Translation gives CASSLVKIAANVLTF.

This clonotype was counted ten times or more. This chain connects TRBV4-1 to TRBJ2-6; D is unclear. V shed 0 bases and J shed 0 bases, with 3 bases lying between them. Germline-derived CDR1 and CDR2 are MGHRA and YSYEKL. The CDR3 is 15 residues long. CDR3 region: CASSQDPSGANVLTF. The CDR3 DNA follows: TGCGCCAGCAGCCAAGACCCCTCTGGGGCCAACGTCCTGACTTTC.

The CDR3 spells CSVDYGGGAVYNEQFF. The DNA for the CDR3 is TGCAGCGTTGACTATGGCGGGGGGGCAGTTTACAATGAGCAGTTCTTC. V is TRBV29-1 and J is TRBJ2-1, with 9 bases aligning to TRBD2. The trim removed 3 bases at V and 4 bases at J, leaving 10 bases unmatched. Germline V CDR1 and CDR2: SQVTM, ANQGSEA. CDR3 length: 16 amino acids.

The chain has TRBV24-1 and TRBJ1-5; no definite D call. V dropped 1 base and J dropped 1 base, with 4 bases sitting between them. CDR3 length equals 14 residues. Germline V gene sequence: CDR1 KGHDR, CDR2 SFDVKD. The CDR3 sequence is CATSDFGSNQPQHF. The CDR3 region has the DNA TGTGCCACCAGTGATTTTGGGAGCAATCAGCCCCAGCATTTT.

Only a few counts were recorded for this clonotype. V and J are TRBV6-1 and TRBJ1-5, with D possibly TRBD1 on 6 matching bases. Trimming removed 2 bases at V and 4 bases at J, with 15 bases between. Germline V gene lookup returns CDR1 MNHNS and CDR2 SASEGT. The CDR3 consists of 16 residues. The CDR3 bases are TGTGCCAGCAGTGAAACAATGGGGGGCGTTAATCAGCCCCAGCATTTT. This codes for CASSETMGGVNQPQHF.

There are a few counts of this clonotype. This chain uses TRBV7-9 with TRBJ1-2; tentatively, D is TRBD1 (5 bases). Looked up from germline, CDR1 is SEHNR and CDR2 is FQNEAQ (reference sequence). This CDR3 is built from 14 residues. V lost 5 bases and J 7 bases, leaving 17 bases between the germline ends. The CDR3: CASSDSPPSGGYTF. The DNA of the CDR3 is TGTGCCAGCAGCGACAGCCCCCCCTCGGGTGGCTACACCTTC.

This clonotype was observed a handful of times. The rearrangement joins TRBV28 to TRBJ1-2; D uncertain. Trimming left V 3 bases short and J 4 bases short, with 6 bases between. The CDR3 sequence is 12 residues long. Germline V gene data show CDR1 as MDHEN and CDR2 as SYDVKM. The CDR3 region has the DNA TGTGCCAGCAGTTTTTTGATCTATGGCTACACCTTC. Protein product: CASSFLIYGYTF.

The rearrangement links TRBV5-1 to TRBJ2-3; D perhaps matches TRBD2 (6 bases). Germline V gene data show CDR1 as SGHRS and CDR2 as YFSETQ. With 0 bases removed from V and 4 bases from J, the gap between germline ends came to 15 bases. This CDR3 has 16 residues. CDR3 sequence reads: CASSLGGDRRADTQYF. The CDR3 bases are TGCGCCAGCAGCTTGGGAGGGGACCGGAGGGCAGATACGCAGTATTTT.

The chain has TRBV6-5 and TRBJ2-1; D unresolved. Germline V CDR1 and CDR2: MNHEY, SVGAGI. V dropped 0 bases and J dropped 0 bases, with 6 bases sitting between them. The CDR3 spans 15 residues. The CDR3 is CASSYSSLSYNEQFF. CDR3 nucleotides: TGTGCCAGCAGTTACTCTAGTCTCTCCTACAATGAGCAGTTCTTC.

This chain connects TRBV3-1 to TRBJ2-5, with 9 bases identical to TRBD2. Germline CDR1 and CDR2: LGHDT and YNNKEL (reference sequence). The CDR3 runs to 14 residues. The ends lost 5 bases at V and 5 bases at J; junction bases unmatched: 6. The CDR3 DNA reads TGTGCCAGCAGCGTTGCGGGGGGGCTGGAGACCCAGTACTTC. Translating it yields CASSVAGGLETQYF.

This clonotype has just a few counts. The gene calls are TRBV7-9 and TRBJ1-5; D is perhaps TRBD1 (5 bases). Germline values: CDR1 SEHNR, CDR2 FQNEAQ (reference sequence). The V gene lost 3 bases and the J gene lost 6 bases, with 12 bases spanning the gap. This CDR3 is built from 14 residues. The CDR3 is CASSLEDTSQPQHF. Written as DNA, the CDR3 is TGTGCCAGCAGCTTGGAGGACACAAGTCAGCCCCAGCATTTT.

The J gene is TRBJ2-3, the V gene TRBV9; the match to TRBD2 covers 8 bases. This CDR3 region has 15 residues. Losses at the gene ends were 1 base for V and 4 bases for J; bases not matched to a gene: 5. Germline-derived CDR1 and CDR2 are SGDLS and YYNGEE. Here the CDR3 DNA reads TGTGCCAGCAGCGTAAGAGCGGGGGTACCAGATACGCAGTATTTT. Amino acids: CASSVRAGVPDTQYF.

The chain links TRBV5-6 to TRBJ2-1, with 11 bases aligning to TRBD2. Germline V lookup: CDR1 SGHDT, CDR2 YYEEEE. The CDR3 length is 16 residues. J was trimmed by 7 bases and V by 2 bases; bases with no gene match: 8. The CDR3 here is CASSFLAGGPRNEQFF. The CDR3 region has the DNA TGTGCCAGCAGCTTCTTAGCGGGGGGGCCAAGGAATGAGCAGTTCTTC.

This clonotype was detected a few times. The chain uses TRBV2 and TRBJ1-4; D gene unclear. The length of the CDR3 is 12 residues. Trimming left V 8 bases short and J 10 bases short, with 14 bases between. Germline V gene lookup returns CDR1 SNHLY and CDR2 FYNNEI. DNA of the CDR3: TGTGCCAGCCGGACGGAGCTGGGAAAACTGTTTTTT. Residues: CASRTELGKLFF. The whole variable domain, remainder taken from reference TRBV2 and TRBJ1-4, is EPEVTQTPSHQVTQMGQEVILRCVPISNHLYFYWYRQILGQKVEFLVSFYNNEISEKSEIFDDQFSVERPDGSNFTLKIRSTKLEDSAMYFCASRTELGKLFFGSGTQLSVL.

V and J are TRBV5-6 and TRBJ1-6, with 7 bases identical to TRBD1. The germline V gene has CDR1 SGHDT and CDR2 YYEEEE. V shed 5 bases, J shed 10 bases, and the junction held 15 bases outside the gene matches. The CDR3 is 16 amino acids. DNA for the CDR3: TGTGCCAGCAGAAAGACAGGGAAAGGCCCTTACTCACCCCTCCACTTT. This sequence encodes CASRKTGKGPYSPLHF.

This clonotype was detected many times. The J gene is TRBJ2-7, the V gene TRBV4-3, with D perhaps given as TRBD1 or TRBD2 (6 bases each). CDR3 length: 15 residues. In germline, CDR1 is LGHNA, CDR2 YSLEER. V shed 0 bases and J shed 2 bases, with 11 bases lying between them. The CDR3 nucleotides are TGCGCCAGCAGCCAAGAGGCAGGGGAGGCCTACGAGCAGTACTTC. It yields the protein CASSQEAGEAYEQYF.

The chain employs TRBV7-9 and TRBJ1-1; a weak D match, TRBD1 (5 bases). The CDR3 sequence is 16 residues long. Trimming cost V 5 bases and J 2 bases, with 18 bases left between them. Germline V gives CDR1 SEHNR, CDR2 FQNEAQ (reference sequence). The CDR3 sequence: CASSAPIGGSNTEAFF. For the CDR3, the DNA is TGTGCCAGCAGCGCCCCCATCGGGGGGTCTAACACTGAAGCTTTCTTT. Supplemented by reference TRBV7-9 and TRBJ1-1, the full variable domain reads DTGVSQNPRHKITKRGQNVTFRCDPISEHNRLYWYRQTLGQGPEFLTYFQNEAQLEKSRLLSDRFSAERPKGSFSTLEIQRTEQGDSAMYLCASSAPIGGSNTEAFFGQGTRLTVV.

The V call is TRBV12-3 or TRBV12-4, the J call TRBJ1-5; 7 nucleotides line up with TRBD1. J lost 5 bases, V lost 3 bases, and 4 bases had no gene match. The CDR3 consists of 14 residues. In DNA form, the CDR3 reads TGTGCCAGCAGTTTCACAGGGGTATATCAGCCCCAGCATTTT. As protein: CASSFTGVYQPQHF.